The 21 T cell receptor beta chains in this list originate from one sample, sequenced in a study of cytotoxic CD8 clonotypes in ibrutinib-treated CLL. Sequencing used immunoSEQ multiplex PCR; TCRdb keeps in-frame clones, though not all of them. This table holds some 93,000 clones, approximately 80% found once. The sequences come from PBMCs, collected after 12 months of ibrutinib treatment. The receptors come from a human donor with chronic lymphocytic leukemia.

The chain recombines TRBV9 with TRBJ2-1; maybe TRBD2 (7 bases). CDR3 length: 15 residues. Germline V lookup: CDR1 SGDLS, CDR2 YYNGEE. The V gene lost 0 bases and the J gene lost 6 bases, with 13 bases spanning the gap. The DNA of the CDR3 is TGTGCCAGCAGCGTAGGCGGGGGCCGGCCCAATGAGCAGTTCTTC. This encodes CASSVGGGRPNEQFF.

The chain uses TRBV30 and TRBJ2-1; D gene unclear. The CDR3 totals 12 residues. The germline V and J ends were trimmed by 3 bases and 0 bases, with 3 bases remaining between them. CDR1 is GTSNPN, CDR2 SVGIG, per germline (reference sequence). The CDR3 spells CAWRYSYNEQFF. CDR3 coding DNA: TGTGCCTGGAGGTACTCCTACAATGAGCAGTTCTTC.

This clone was detected once. The chain combines TRBV5-1 with TRBJ2-5, with 9 nucleotides matching TRBD1. This CDR3 is 14 amino acids long. The V gene's germline CDR1 is SGHRS and CDR2 YFSETQ. The V and J ends lost 4 bases and 5 bases, in that order; junction bases with no gene match: 6. As DNA, the CDR3 is TGCGCCAGCAGCCCGACAGGGGGAGGCGAGACCCAGTACTTC. Translating gives CASSPTGGGETQYF.

The sample holds one count of this clone. This chain uses TRBV6-5 with TRBJ1-4; the D is unclear. CDR1 and CDR2 from the germline V gene are MNHEY and SVGAGI. Trimming shortened V by 0 bases and J by 8 bases, and 16 bases separated the two germline ends. The CDR3 runs 16 residues. CDR3 in DNA: TGTGCCAGCAGTTACTCGATGAACAGTCTTCGAGAAAAACTGTTTTTT. Protein product: CASSYSMNSLREKLFF.

The chain recombines TRBV15 with TRBJ2-1; D not certain. The germline V gene has CDR1 LNHNV and CDR2 YYDKDF (reference sequence). Trimming shortened V by 0 bases and J by 2 bases, and 8 bases separated the two germline ends. The CDR3 extends over 15 amino acids. The CDR3 region has the DNA TGTGCCACCAGCAGAGATACGGGTACCTACAATGAGCAGTTCTTC. Residues: CATSRDTGTYNEQFF.

This sequence joins TRBV19 and TRBJ2-4; 8 bases line up with TRBD2. The germline CDR1 and CDR2 sequences are LNHDA and SQIVND (reference sequence). CDR3 length: 13 amino acids. Trimming took 6 bases from V and 4 from J; bases not matched to a gene: 2. The CDR3 coding sequence is TGTGCCAGTAGGACTAGCGATAAAAACATTCAGTACTTC. Translated, it gives CASRTSDKNIQYF. Complete variable domain (other parts from reference TRBV19 and TRBJ2-4): DGGITQSPKYLFRKEGQNVTLSCEQNLNHDAMYWYRQDPGQGLRLIYYSQIVNDFQKGDIAEGYSVSREKKESFPLTVTSAQKNPTAFYLCASRTSDKNIQYFGAGTRLSVL.

This chain links TRBV6-6 with TRBJ1-1; D not certain. Germline V gives CDR1 MNHNY, CDR2 SVGAGI (reference sequence). Trimming took off 0 bases at V and 7 bases at J, with 12 bases between the two ends. This CDR3 has 14 amino acids. The CDR3 sequence is CASSYSLSKGEAFF. CDR3 DNA sequence: TGTGCCAGCAGTTACTCCCTAAGTAAGGGTGAAGCTTTCTTT.

This clone has ten or more counts. The V gene is TRBV7-9, the J gene TRBJ1-4; 7 nucleotides align to TRBD1. V lost 5 bases, J lost 4 bases, and 4 bases stayed unmatched. CDR1 and CDR2 (germline): SEHNR, FQNEAQ (reference sequence). This CDR3 spans 14 amino acids. The DNA of the CDR3 is TGTGCCAGCAGCCCCAGGGGGGATAATGAAAAACTGTTTTTT. This encodes CASSPRGDNEKLFF.

This clone was seen just once. This chain connects TRBV28 to TRBJ2-1; 11 nucleotides match TRBD1. CDR1 MDHEN and CDR2 SYDVKM come from the germline V gene. CDR3 length equals 15 residues. V was clipped by 3 bases and J by 6 bases; unmatched bases: 4. In nucleotides, the CDR3 is TGTGCCAGCAGTTTTAGGGGGACAGGGGGCAATGAGCAGTTCTTC. Translating it yields CASSFRGTGGNEQFF.

The J gene is TRBJ2-5, the V gene TRBV7-3, with D perhaps assigned TRBD1 or TRBD2 (5 bases each). The V gene lost 2 bases and the J gene lost 3 bases, with 13 bases spanning the gap. This CDR3 has 15 amino acids. Germline CDR1 SGHTA, CDR2 FQGTGA. CDR3 in DNA: TGTGCCAGCAGCTTAGGGGGAGCCGGGAAAGAGACCCAGTACTTC. As protein: CASSLGGAGKETQYF.

CDR3 amino acids: CASSLEGRRKQDTQYF. Written as DNA, the CDR3 is TGTGCCAGCAGCTTAGAGGGCCGGAGGAAACAGGATACGCAGTATTTT. V is TRBV13 and J is TRBJ2-3; D may be TRBD2 (5 bases). Looked up from germline, CDR1 is PRHDT and CDR2 is FYEKMQ (reference sequence). This CDR3 region has 16 residues. Trimming took off 1 base at V and 6 bases at J, with 17 bases between the two ends.

V is TRBV5-6 and J is TRBJ2-7; possibly TRBD1 or TRBD2 for D (5 bases each). V shed 0 bases and J shed 0 bases, with 10 bases lying between them. The CDR3 totals 15 residues. CDR1 and CDR2 (germline): SGHDT, YYEEEE. This chain's CDR3 is CASSLGGYTSYEQYF. CDR3 in DNA: TGTGCCAGCAGCTTGGGGGGGTACACCTCCTACGAGCAGTACTTC.

This clone has only one observation. The gene calls are TRBV30 and TRBJ1-1; 8 nucleotides line up with TRBD1. Germline CDR1 and CDR2: GTSNPN and SVGIG (reference sequence). The CDR3 runs 15 residues. Trimming at V came to 3 bases and at J to 1 base, leaving 7 bases not matched to a gene. The CDR3 bases are TGTGCCTGGAGCCCCCGGACAGGGACGAACACTGAAGCTTTCTTT. Its translation is CAWSPRTGTNTEAFF. Full variable domain (remainder filled in from reference TRBV30 and TRBJ1-1): SQTIHQWPATLVQPVGSPLSLECTVEGTSNPNLYWYRQAAGRGLQLLFYSVGIGQISSEVPQNLSASRPQDRQFILSSKKLLLSDSGFYLCAWSPRTGTNTEAFFGQGTRLTVV.

The chain uses TRBV18 and TRBJ2-1; 8 nucleotides match TRBD1. CDR1 is KGHSH and CDR2 is LQKENI in the germline V gene. The CDR3 has 13 amino acids. With V trimmed by 3 bases and J by 5 bases, 0 bases remained unmatched. The CDR3: CASSPGQDNEQFF. The CDR3, as DNA: TGTGCCAGCTCACCGGGACAGGACAATGAGCAGTTCTTC.

The V call is TRBV6-1, the J call TRBJ1-2, with D possibly TRBD1 on 5 matching bases. This CDR3 comprises 13 residues. Trimming stripped 8 bases from V and 1 base from J, with 11 bases between. Germline assignment: CDR1 MNHNS and CDR2 SASEGT. CDR3 region: CASRQGYNYGYTF. In nucleotides, the CDR3 is TGTGCCAGCCGGCAGGGCTATAACTATGGCTACACCTTC.

The chain carries TRBV27 and TRBJ2-2; TRBD1 might be the D (6 bases). This CDR3 is 16 amino acids long. CDR1 is MNHEY, CDR2 SMNVEV, per germline (reference sequence). Deletions cut 2 bases from V and 5 bases from J, with 15 bases between. CDR3 sequence reads: CASSLGFTGLTGELFF. The DNA of the CDR3 is TGTGCCAGCAGTTTAGGTTTTACAGGGTTGACCGGGGAGCTGTTTTTT.

Ten or more counts support this clone. Other DNA sequences in the sample encode the same CDR3. J is TRBJ2-7 and V is TRBV11-3, with 7 bases lining up with TRBD1. V trimming: 8 bases; J trimming: 2 bases; junction bases outside the gene matches: 3. CDR3 length: 12 amino acids. Per the germline V gene, CDR1 is SGHNT and CDR2 is YENEEA. As DNA, the CDR3 is TGTGCCAGCCGGGACAGCACCTACGAGCAGTACTTC. The encoded protein is CASRDSTYEQYF.

The genes are TRBV29-1 and TRBJ2-1; D possibly corresponds to TRBD1 (5 bases). The CDR3 covers 12 residues. The germline V and J ends were trimmed by 4 bases and 8 bases, with 12 bases remaining between them. CDR1 SQVTM and CDR2 ANQGSEA come from the germline V gene. The CDR3 DNA sequence: TGCAGCGTTGGTCAGGGCTCCCATGAGCAGTTCTTC. Amino acids: CSVGQGSHEQFF.

The V call is TRBV5-1, the J call TRBJ2-7; 11 bases line up with TRBD1. The junction had 9 bases not matched to a gene; V was cut back by 3 bases and J by 4 bases. This CDR3 is built from 16 residues. CDR1 SGHRS and CDR2 YFSETQ come from the germline V gene. The CDR3 reads CASSYLSGTGGYEQYF. For the CDR3, the DNA is TGCGCCAGCAGCTATCTCTCCGGGACAGGGGGTTACGAGCAGTACTTC. Full variable domain (outside the CDR3, taken from reference TRBV5-1 and TRBJ2-7): KAGVTQTPRYLIKTRGQQVTLSCSPISGHRSVSWYQQTPGQGLQFLFEYFSETQRNKGNFPGRFSGRQFSNSRSEMNVSTLELGDSALYLCASSYLSGTGGYEQYFGPGTRLTVT.

This clone was seen a few times. DNA for the CDR3: TGTGCCAGCAGGATAGAGGGGAGTCTCAATCAGCCCCAGCATTTT. Protein: CASRIEGSLNQPQHF. This rearrangement joins TRBV27 to TRBJ1-5; a weak D match, TRBD1 (5 bases). Trimming removed 6 bases at V and 3 bases at J, with 15 bases between. The length of the CDR3 is 15 residues. The germline V gene encodes CDR1 MNHEY and CDR2 SMNVEV (reference sequence).

As for this clone: A read error may be the cause here, since a much bigger clone is one base away. This CDR3 is also generated by other DNA sequences in the sample. The chain links TRBV2 to TRBJ2-4; TRBD1 matches 7 bases. The CDR3 has 14 amino acids. The germline CDR1 and CDR2 sequences are SNHLY and FYNNEI. The CDR3: CASSGETGWDIQYF. The DNA for the CDR3 is TGTGCCAGCAGTGGGGAGACAGGGTGGGACATTCAGTACTTT. The whole variable domain, remainder taken from reference TRBV2 and TRBJ2-4, is EPEVTQTPSHQVTQMGQEVILRCVPISNHLYFYWYRQILGQKVEFLVSFYNNEISEKSEIFDDQFSVERPDGSNFTLKIRSTKLEDSAMYFCASSGETGWDIQYFGAGTRLSVL.